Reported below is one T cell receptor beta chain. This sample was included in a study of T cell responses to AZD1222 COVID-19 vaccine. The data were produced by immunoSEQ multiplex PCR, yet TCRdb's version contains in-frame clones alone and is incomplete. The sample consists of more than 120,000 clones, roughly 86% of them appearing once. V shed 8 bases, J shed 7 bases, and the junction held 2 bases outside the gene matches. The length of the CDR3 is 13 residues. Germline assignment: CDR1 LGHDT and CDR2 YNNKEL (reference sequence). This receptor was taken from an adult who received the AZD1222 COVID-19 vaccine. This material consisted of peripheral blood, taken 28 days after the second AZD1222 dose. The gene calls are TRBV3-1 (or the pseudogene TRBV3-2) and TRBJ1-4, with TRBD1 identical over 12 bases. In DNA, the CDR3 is TGTGCCAGCGGGGACAGGGGGCTTGAAAAACTGTTTTTT. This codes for CASGDRGLEKLFF.